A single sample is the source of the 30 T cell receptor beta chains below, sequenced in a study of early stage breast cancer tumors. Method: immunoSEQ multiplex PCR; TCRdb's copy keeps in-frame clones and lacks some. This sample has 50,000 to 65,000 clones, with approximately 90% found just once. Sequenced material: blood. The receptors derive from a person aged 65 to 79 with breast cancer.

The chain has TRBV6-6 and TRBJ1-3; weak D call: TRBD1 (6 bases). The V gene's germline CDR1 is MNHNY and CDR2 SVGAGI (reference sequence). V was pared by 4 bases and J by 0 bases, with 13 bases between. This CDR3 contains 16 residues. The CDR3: CASSFRGGPSGNTIYF. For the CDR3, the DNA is TGTGCCAGCAGTTTTCGCGGGGGCCCCTCTGGAAACACCATATATTTT.

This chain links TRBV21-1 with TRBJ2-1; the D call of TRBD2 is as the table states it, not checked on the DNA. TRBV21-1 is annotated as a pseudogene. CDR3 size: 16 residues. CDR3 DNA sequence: TGTGCCAGCAGCAAGCCGGGACTAGCGTGCTACAATGAGCAGTTCTTC. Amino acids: CASSKPGLACYNEQFF.

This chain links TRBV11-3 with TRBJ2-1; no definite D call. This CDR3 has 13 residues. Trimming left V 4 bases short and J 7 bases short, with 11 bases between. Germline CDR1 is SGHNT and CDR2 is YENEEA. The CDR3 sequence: CASSSHLRNEQFF. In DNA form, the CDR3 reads TGTGCCAGCAGCTCCCACTTAAGAAATGAGCAGTTCTTC.

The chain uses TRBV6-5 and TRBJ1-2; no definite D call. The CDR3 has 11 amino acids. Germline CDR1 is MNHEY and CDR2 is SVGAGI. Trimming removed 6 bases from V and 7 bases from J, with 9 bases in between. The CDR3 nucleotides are TGTGCCAGCAGGGGCCTGGGTGGCTACACCTTC. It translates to CASRGLGGYTF.

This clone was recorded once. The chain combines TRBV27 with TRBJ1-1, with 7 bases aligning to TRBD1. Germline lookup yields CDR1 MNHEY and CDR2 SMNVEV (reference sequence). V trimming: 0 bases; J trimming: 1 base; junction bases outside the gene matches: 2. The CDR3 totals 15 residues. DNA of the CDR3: TGTGCCAGCAGTTTATCGCGACAGGGGAACACTGAAGCTTTCTTT. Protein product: CASSLSRQGNTEAFF.

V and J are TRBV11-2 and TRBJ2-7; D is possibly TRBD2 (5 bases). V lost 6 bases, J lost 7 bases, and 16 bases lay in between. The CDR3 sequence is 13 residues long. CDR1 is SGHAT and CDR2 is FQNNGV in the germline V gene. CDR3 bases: TGTGCCAGCAGGGGTGCCGCTTCGGGGGAGCAGTACTTC. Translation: CASRGAASGEQYF.

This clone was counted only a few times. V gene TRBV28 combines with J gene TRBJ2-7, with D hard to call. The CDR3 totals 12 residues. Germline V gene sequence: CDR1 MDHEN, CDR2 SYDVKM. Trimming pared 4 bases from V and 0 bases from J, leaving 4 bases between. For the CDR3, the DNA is TGTGCCAGCAGTTCCCGCTCCTACGAGCAGTACTTC. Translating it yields CASSSRSYEQYF. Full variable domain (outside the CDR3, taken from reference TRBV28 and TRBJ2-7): DVKVTQSSRYLVKRTGEKVFLECVQDMDHENMFWYRQDPGLGLRLIYFSYDVKMKEKGDIPEGYSVSREKKERFSLILESASTNQTSMYLCASSSRSYEQYFGPGTRLTVT.

The CDR3 is CASTNVAAETQYF. In DNA form, the CDR3 reads TGTGCCAGCACCAACGTAGCGGCGGAGACCCAGTACTTC. The rearrangement joins TRBV11-2 to TRBJ2-5; TRBD2 is a possible D gene (6 bases). V lost 7 bases and J 5 bases, leaving 14 bases between the germline ends. CDR3 length equals 13 residues. Germline lookup yields CDR1 SGHAT and CDR2 FQNNGV. The full variable domain, with the rest looked up from reference TRBV11-2 and TRBJ2-5, is EAGVAQSPRYKIIEKRQSVAFWCNPISGHATLYWYQQILGQGPKLLIQFQNNGVVDDSQLPKDRFSAERLKGVDSTLKIQPAKLEDSAVYLCASTNVAAETQYFGPGTRLLVL.

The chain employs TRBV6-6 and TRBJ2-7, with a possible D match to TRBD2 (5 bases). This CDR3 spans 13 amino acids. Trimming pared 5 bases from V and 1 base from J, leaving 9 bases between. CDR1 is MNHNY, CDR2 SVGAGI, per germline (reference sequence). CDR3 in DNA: TGTGCCAGCAGTAGAGGGATTTCCTACGAGCAGTACTTC. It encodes CASSRGISYEQYF.

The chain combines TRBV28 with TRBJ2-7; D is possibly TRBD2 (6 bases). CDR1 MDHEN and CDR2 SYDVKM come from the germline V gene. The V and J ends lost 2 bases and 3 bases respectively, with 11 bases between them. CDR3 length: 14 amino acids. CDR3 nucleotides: TGTGCCAGCAGTTTACCCAGGGAGGTCTACGAGCAGTACTTC. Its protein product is CASSLPREVYEQYF. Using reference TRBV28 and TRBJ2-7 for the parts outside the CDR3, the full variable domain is DVKVTQSSRYLVKRTGEKVFLECVQDMDHENMFWYRQDPGLGLRLIYFSYDVKMKEKGDIPEGYSVSREKKERFSLILESASTNQTSMYLCASSLPREVYEQYFGPGTRLTVT.

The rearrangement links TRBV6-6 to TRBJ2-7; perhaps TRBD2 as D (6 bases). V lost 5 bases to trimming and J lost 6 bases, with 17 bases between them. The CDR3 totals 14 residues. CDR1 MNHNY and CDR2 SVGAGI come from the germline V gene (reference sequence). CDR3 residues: CASSDFRGVSEQYF. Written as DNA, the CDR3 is TGTGCCAGCAGTGATTTCCGCGGGGTCTCCGAGCAGTACTTC.

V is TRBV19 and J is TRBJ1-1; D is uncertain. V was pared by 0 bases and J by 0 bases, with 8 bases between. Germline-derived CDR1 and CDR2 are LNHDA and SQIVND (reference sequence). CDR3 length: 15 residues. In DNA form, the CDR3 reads TGTGCCAGTAGTATAGATTGGAGAGTGAACACTGAAGCTTTCTTT. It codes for CASSIDWRVNTEAFF.

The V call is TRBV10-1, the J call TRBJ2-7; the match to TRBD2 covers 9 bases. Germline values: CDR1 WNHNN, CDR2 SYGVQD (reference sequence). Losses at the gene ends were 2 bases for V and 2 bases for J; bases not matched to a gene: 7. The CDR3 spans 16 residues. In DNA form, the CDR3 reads TGCGCCAGCAGTGAGGCTAGCGGGGCGCCTACCTACGAGCAGTACTTC. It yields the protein CASSEASGAPTYEQYF.

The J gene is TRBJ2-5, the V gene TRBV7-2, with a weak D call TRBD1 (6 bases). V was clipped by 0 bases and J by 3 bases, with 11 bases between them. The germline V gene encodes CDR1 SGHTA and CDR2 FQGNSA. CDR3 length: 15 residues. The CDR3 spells CASSLAGNREETQYF. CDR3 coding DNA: TGTGCCAGCAGCTTAGCGGGGAACAGGGAAGAGACCCAGTACTTC. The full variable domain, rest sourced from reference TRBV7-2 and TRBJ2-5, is GAGVSQSPSNKVTEKGKDVELRCDPISGHTALYWYRQSLGQGLEFLIYFQGNSAPDKSGLPSDRFSAERTGGSVSTLTIQRTQQEDSAVYLCASSLAGNREETQYFGPGTRLLVL.

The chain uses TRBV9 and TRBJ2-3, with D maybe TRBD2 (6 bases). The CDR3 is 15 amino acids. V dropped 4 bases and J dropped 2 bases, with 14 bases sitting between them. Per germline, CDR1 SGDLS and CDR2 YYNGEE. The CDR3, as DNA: TGTGCCAGCAGCCCGTCCGGGGGACTCACAGATACGCAGTATTTT. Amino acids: CASSPSGGLTDTQYF.

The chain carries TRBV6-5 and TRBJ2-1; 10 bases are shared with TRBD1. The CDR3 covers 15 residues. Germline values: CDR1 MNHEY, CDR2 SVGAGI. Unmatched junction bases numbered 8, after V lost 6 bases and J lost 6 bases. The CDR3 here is CASRRTGTGVNEQFF. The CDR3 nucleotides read TGTGCCAGCAGACGTACCGGGACAGGGGTCAATGAGCAGTTCTTC.

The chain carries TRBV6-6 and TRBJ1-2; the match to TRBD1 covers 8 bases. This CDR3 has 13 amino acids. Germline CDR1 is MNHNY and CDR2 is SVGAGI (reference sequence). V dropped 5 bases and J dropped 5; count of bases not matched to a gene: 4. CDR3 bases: TGTGCCAGCAGTAGGACAGGGAGTTATGGCTACACCTTC. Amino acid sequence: CASSRTGSYGYTF.

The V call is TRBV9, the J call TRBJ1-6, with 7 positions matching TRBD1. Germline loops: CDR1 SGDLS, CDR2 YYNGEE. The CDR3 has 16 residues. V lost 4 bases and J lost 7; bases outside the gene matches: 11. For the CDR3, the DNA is TGTGCCAGCAGCTCCACTTTCCAGGGGGGCAATTCACCCCTCCACTTT. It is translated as CASSSTFQGGNSPLHF. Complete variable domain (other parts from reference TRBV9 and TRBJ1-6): DSGVTQTPKHLITATGQRVTLRCSPRSGDLSVYWYQQSLDQGLQFLIQYYNGEERAKGNILERFSAQQFPDLHSELNLSSLELGDSALYFCASSSTFQGGNSPLHFGNGTRLTVT.

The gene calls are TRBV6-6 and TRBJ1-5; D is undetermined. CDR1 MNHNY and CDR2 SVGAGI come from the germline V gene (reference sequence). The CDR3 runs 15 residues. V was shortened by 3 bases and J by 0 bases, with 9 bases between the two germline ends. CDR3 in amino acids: CASSYEPNSNQPQHF. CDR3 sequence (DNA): TGTGCCAGCAGTTATGAGCCGAATAGCAATCAGCCCCAGCATTTT.

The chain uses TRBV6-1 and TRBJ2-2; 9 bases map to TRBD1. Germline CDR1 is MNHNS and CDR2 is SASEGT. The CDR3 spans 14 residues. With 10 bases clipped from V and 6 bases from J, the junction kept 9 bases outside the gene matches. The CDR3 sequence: CATNRDRVAGELFF. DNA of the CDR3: TGTGCCACAAATAGGGACAGGGTCGCCGGGGAGCTGTTTTTT.

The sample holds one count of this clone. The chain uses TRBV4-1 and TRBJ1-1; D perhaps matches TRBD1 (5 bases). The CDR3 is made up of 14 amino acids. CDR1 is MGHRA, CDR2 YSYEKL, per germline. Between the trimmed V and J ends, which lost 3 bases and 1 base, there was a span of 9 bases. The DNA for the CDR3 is TGCGCCAGCAGCCACGTACAGGAGAACACTGAAGCTTTCTTT. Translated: CASSHVQENTEAFF.

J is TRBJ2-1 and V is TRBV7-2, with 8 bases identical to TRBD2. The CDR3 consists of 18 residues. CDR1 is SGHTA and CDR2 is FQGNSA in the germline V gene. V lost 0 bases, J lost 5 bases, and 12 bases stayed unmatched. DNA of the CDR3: TGTGCCAGCAGCTTAGCCTTCCCCGGGACTAGGGGGGACAATGAGCAGTTCTTC. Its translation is CASSLAFPGTRGDNEQFF.

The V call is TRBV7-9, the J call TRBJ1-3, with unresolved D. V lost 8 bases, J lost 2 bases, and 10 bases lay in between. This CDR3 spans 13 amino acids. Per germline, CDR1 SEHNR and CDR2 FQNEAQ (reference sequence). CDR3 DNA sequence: TGTGCCAGCGTTACTCGCCCTGGAAACACCATATATTTT. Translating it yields CASVTRPGNTIYF.

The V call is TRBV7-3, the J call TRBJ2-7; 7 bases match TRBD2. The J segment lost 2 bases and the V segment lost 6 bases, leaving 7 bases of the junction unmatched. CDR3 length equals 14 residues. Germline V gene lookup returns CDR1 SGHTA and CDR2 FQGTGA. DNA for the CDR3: TGTGCCAGCAGGAAAGGAGCGGGACCCTACGAGCAGTACTTC. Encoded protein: CASRKGAGPYEQYF.

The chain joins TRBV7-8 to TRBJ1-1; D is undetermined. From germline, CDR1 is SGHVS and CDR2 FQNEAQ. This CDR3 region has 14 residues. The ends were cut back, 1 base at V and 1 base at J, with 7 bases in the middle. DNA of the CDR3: TGTGCCAGCAGCTTAGTAATGGCGAACACTGAAGCTTTCTTT. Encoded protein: CASSLVMANTEAFF.

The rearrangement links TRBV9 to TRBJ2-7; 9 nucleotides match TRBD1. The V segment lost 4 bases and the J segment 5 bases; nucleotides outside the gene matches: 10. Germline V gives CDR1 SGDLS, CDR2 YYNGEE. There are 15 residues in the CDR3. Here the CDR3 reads CASSLSGTGLDEQYF. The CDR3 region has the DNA TGTGCCAGCAGCCTCTCCGGGACAGGGCTCGACGAGCAGTACTTC. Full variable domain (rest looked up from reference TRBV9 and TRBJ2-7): DSGVTQTPKHLITATGQRVTLRCSPRSGDLSVYWYQQSLDQGLQFLIQYYNGEERAKGNILERFSAQQFPDLHSELNLSSLELGDSALYFCASSLSGTGLDEQYFGPGTRLTVT.

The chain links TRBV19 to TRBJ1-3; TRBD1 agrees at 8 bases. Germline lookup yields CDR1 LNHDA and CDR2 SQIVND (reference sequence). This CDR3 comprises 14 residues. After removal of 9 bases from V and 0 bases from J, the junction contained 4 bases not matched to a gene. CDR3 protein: CASRQGNSGNTIYF. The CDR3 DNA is TGTGCCAGCAGACAGGGGAACTCTGGAAACACCATATATTTT.

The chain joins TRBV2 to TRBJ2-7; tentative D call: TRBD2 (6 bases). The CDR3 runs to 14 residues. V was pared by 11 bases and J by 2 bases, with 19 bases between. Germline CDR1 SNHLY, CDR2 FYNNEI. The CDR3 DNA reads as TGTGCCGGCGGGCGGGGTCCTGGCCCCTACGAGCAGTACTTC. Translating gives CAGGRGPGPYEQYF.

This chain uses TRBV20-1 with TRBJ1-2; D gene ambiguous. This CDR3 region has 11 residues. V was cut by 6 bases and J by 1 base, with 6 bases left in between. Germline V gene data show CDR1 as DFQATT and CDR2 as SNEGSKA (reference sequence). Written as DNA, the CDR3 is TGCAGTGCGGAGGATAACTATGGCTACACCTTC. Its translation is CSAEDNYGYTF.

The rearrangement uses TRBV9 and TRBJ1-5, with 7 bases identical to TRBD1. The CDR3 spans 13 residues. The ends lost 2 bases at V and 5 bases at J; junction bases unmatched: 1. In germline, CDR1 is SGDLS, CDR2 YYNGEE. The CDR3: CASSVTGDQPQHF. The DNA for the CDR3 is TGTGCCAGCAGCGTTACAGGGGATCAGCCCCAGCATTTT. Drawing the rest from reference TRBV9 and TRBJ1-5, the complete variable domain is DSGVTQTPKHLITATGQRVTLRCSPRSGDLSVYWYQQSLDQGLQFLIQYYNGEERAKGNILERFSAQQFPDLHSELNLSSLELGDSALYFCASSVTGDQPQHFGDGTRLSIL.